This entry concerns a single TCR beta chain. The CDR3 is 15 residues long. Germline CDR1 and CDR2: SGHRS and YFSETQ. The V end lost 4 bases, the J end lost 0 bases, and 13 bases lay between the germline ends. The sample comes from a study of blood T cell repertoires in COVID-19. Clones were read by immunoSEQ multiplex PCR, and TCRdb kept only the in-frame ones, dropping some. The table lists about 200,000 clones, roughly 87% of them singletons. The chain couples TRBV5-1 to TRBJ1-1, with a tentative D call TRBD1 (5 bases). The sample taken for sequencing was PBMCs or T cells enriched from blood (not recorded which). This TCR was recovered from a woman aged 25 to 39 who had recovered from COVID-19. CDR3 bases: TGCGCCAGCAGCCAAGGGAGGGGAGTGAACACTGAAGCTTTCTTT. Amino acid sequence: CASSQGRGVNTEAFF.